A selection of T cell receptor beta chains follows, all from one sample in a study of T cell repertoires in cytomegalovirus infection. TCRdb re-called the reads through MiXCR, storing one row per CDR3 protein. Of around 240,000 distinct CDR3 sequences in the sample, about 20% were seen once. Sequences were obtained from CD8+ T cells from PBMCs. These receptor sequences come from a human donor in good health (CMV status not recorded). Some clones in this sample may be carry-over from other donors' samples. Both conserved end residues are part of each CDR3. Fields, in order: clone size, V gene, D gene, J gene, CDR3 protein, CDR3 DNA. D genes are given only for firm matches. Rows may omit the clone size; those that give it use once, few, many or a size class.

>-|TRBV25-1|TRBD1|TRBJ1-2
CASSETGLNGYTF
TGTGCCAGCAGTGAGACAGGGTTGAACGGCTACACCTTC
>few|TRBV19|-|TRBJ1-1
CASSIVSLGPEAFF
TGTGCCAGTAGTATAGTCAGCCTCGGGCCTGAAGCTTTCTTT
>-|TRBV28|TRBD2|TRBJ2-7
CASSSGGGRASSYEQYF
TGTGCCAGCAGTTCTGGGGGGGGTCGGGCCAGCTCCTACGAGCAGTACTTC
>few|TRBV28|-|TRBJ2-7
CASSPPGSTSYEQYF
TGTGCCAGCAGCCCCCCGGGGAGCACCTCCTACGAGCAGTACTTC
>-|TRBV29-1|TRBD2|TRBJ2-1
CSAERGGTYNEQFF
TGCAGCGCTGAGCGCGGGGGAACCTACAATGAGCAGTTCTTC
>few|TRBV15|TRBD2|TRBJ2-3
CATSRELGLAGGYGPHTDTQYF
TGTGCCACCAGCAGAGAGTTGGGACTAGCGGGGGGCTATGGGCCACACACAGATACGCAGTATTTT
>-|TRBV15|-|TRBJ2-7
CATSRGQGTNEQYF
TGTGCCACCAGCAGAGGTCAGGGAACAAACGAGCAGTACTTC
>-|TRBV29-1|-|TRBJ2-7
CSACDGDSYEQYF
TGCAGCGCCTGCGACGGTGACTCCTACGAGCAGTACTTC
>many|TRBV7-2|-|TRBJ1-2
CASSLRTDGYTF
TGTGCCAGCAGCTTAAGAACCGATGGCTACACCTTC
>-|TRBV27|TRBD2|TRBJ2-3
CASRLIAGGGEDTQYF
TGTGCCAGCAGGTTAATAGCGGGGGGCGGGGAAGATACGCAGTATTTT
>many|TRBV25-1|TRBD1|TRBJ1-2
CASSGQGHETYGYTF
TGTGCCAGCAGTGGACAGGGCCATGAGACATATGGCTACACCTTC
>many|TRBV7-2|TRBD2|TRBJ2-3
CASGTSGGNTDTQYF
TGTGCCAGCGGGACTAGCGGGGGAAACACAGATACGCAGTATTTT
>-|TRBV20-1|TRBD1|TRBJ2-1
CSVTGEYNEQFF
TGCAGTGTTACAGGGGAGTACAATGAGCAGTTCTTC
>-|TRBV4-1|-|TRBJ1-1
CASSHGQGGTEAFF
TGCGCCAGCAGCCACGGCCAGGGAGGCACTGAAGCTTTCTTT
>many|TRBV12-3/TRBV12-4|TRBD1|TRBJ2-1
CAGRTGTNEQFF
TGTGCCGGCCGGACAGGGACCAATGAGCAGTTCTTC
>-|TRBV29-1|-|TRBJ2-2
CSVEDSQEHTGELFF
TGCAGCGTTGAAGATAGTCAGGAGCACACCGGGGAGCTGTTTTTT
>medium-sized|TRBV7-2|-|TRBJ2-5
CASSSTGTYSKGTQYF
TGTGCCAGCAGCTCCACCGGGACCTACAGTAAGGGGACCCAGTACTTC
>-|TRBV25-1|TRBD1|TRBJ1-6
CASSWDRGSSPLHF
TGTGCCAGCAGTTGGGACAGGGGTTCGTCACCCCTCCACTTT
>-|TRBV7-9|-|TRBJ1-2
CAGSSRMDGLYGYTF
TGTGCCGGCAGCTCCCGGATGGACGGACTCTATGGCTACACCTTC
>few|TRBV28|-|TRBJ1-6
CASTGGYGESPLHF
TGTGCCAGCACCGGGGGCTACGGGGAGTCACCCCTCCACTTT
>-|TRBV19|-|TRBJ2-1
CASSIFSGHEQFF
TGTGCCAGCAGTATATTTTCGGGCCATGAGCAGTTCTTC
>-|TRBV20-1|-|TRBJ1-2
CSARDLENYGYTF
TGCAGTGCTAGAGATCTAGAAAACTATGGCTACACCTTC
>few|TRBV6-2/TRBV6-3|-|TRBJ2-1
CASSYQGFDYNEQFF
TGTGCCAGCAGTTACCAGGGGTTCGACTACAATGAGCAGTTCTTC
>few|TRBV7-9|TRBD1|TRBJ2-5
CASSLEGGEETQYF
TGTGCCAGCAGCTTAGAAGGGGGCGAAGAGACCCAGTACTTC
>-|TRBV28|-|TRBJ1-2
CASSRFLKYGYTF
TGTGCCAGCAGTCGGTTCCTAAAATATGGCTACACCTTC
>-|TRBV29-1|-|TRBJ2-1
CSVAGGSYNEQFF
TGCAGCGTTGCCGGGGGTTCCTACAATGAGCAGTTCTTC
>few|TRBV2|TRBD1|TRBJ2-3
CASSEPDRGSTDTQYF
TGTGCCAGCAGCGAACCGGACAGGGGAAGCACAGATACGCAGTATTTT
>few|TRBV27|-|TRBJ1-2
CASSSGHLNYGYTF
TGTGCCAGCAGCTCGGGACATCTTAACTATGGCTACACCTTC
>-|TRBV12-3/TRBV12-4|-|TRBJ2-6
CASTADRLINVLTF
TGTGCCAGCACCGCGGACAGATTGATCAACGTCCTGACTTTC
>-|TRBV12-3/TRBV12-4|-|TRBJ2-1
CASLGQKLDEQFF
TGTGCCAGCCTAGGGCAAAAGCTTGATGAGCAGTTCTTC
>-|TRBV7-3|TRBD2|TRBJ2-7
CASSLFGGSSYEQYF
TGTGCCAGCAGCTTATTCGGCGGGAGCTCCTACGAGCAGTACTTC
>-|TRBV28|TRBD1|TRBJ1-1
CASSFGTGLTEAFF
TGTGCCAGCAGTTTTGGGACAGGATTAACTGAAGCTTTCTTT
>-|TRBV7-6|-|TRBJ1-4
CASSSNPGDEKLFF
TGTGCCAGCAGTTCAAATCCAGGGGATGAAAAACTGTTTTTT
>-|TRBV20-1|TRBD1|TRBJ1-6
CSAITADRDSYNSPLHF
TGCAGTGCTATTACCGCGGACAGGGACTCCTATAATTCACCCCTCCACTTT
>many|TRBV7-9|TRBD1|TRBJ1-2
CASSSGQANYGYTF
TGTGCCAGCAGTTCAGGACAGGCTAACTATGGCTACACCTTC
>few|TRBV12-3/TRBV12-4|-|TRBJ1-3
CASSAQGFVGNTIYF
TGTGCCAGCAGTGCCCAGGGGTTCGTGGGAAACACCATATATTTT
>few|TRBV14|TRBD2|TRBJ2-2
CASSQEGRLAGPLRSGELFF
TGTGCCAGCAGCCAAGAAGGGCGACTAGCGGGCCCTTTAAGGTCCGGGGAGCTGTTTTTT
>-|TRBV6-6|-|TRBJ2-5
CASTYGGVGYEWQETQYF
TGTGCCAGCACTTACGGGGGTGTAGGGTACGAATGGCAAGAGACCCAGTACTTC
>-|TRBV20-1|TRBD2|TRBJ2-2
CSAPGSASGGADLAGELFF
TGCAGTGCTCCCGGATCGGCTAGCGGGGGGGCGGATCTTGCCGGGGAGCTGTTTTTT
>few|TRBV28|TRBD2|TRBJ2-1
CASGTGTSGEYNEQFF
TGTGCCAGCGGAACCGGGACTAGCGGAGAGTACAATGAGCAGTTCTTC
>-|TRBV28|TRBD1|TRBJ1-1
CASSFPKTGENTEAFF
TGTGCCAGCAGTTTCCCGAAGACAGGGGAGAACACTGAAGCTTTCTTT